This TCR beta chain was captured in a study of early T cells in non-severe SARS-CoV-2 infection. Study-wide context: Sequencing targeted bulk RNA from unsorted whole blood, leaving chains unpaired. Study observations and caveats: There was a bias toward anti-spike CD8 responses in VDJdb matching, which missed private and CD4 specificities.

Individual cDNA molecules received unique molecular identifiers. TCRdb recomputed calls from the 5' RACE reads with MiXCR, one row per CDR3 protein. Counted here are 70,000 to 95,000 distinct CDR3 sequences, more than 13% occurring once; the ten biggest clones make up 10% to 11%. In this sample, this clonotype turned up a few times. Its antigen remains unidentified. Deletions cut 5 bases from V and 6 bases from J, with 19 bases between. From germline, CDR1 is SGHVS and CDR2 FQNEAQ. This CDR3 comprises 16 residues. The TCR comes from an adult who was a healthcare worker with PCR-confirmed SARS-CoV-2 infection or an uninfected control (not recorded which). This chain links TRBV7-8 with TRBJ2-2, with D maybe TRBD1 (5 bases). Sequenced input: whole blood. The CDR3 sequence is CASSPFPDKIPGELFF. CDR3 DNA: TGTGCCAGCAGCCCATTTCCGGACAAAATTCCCGGGGAGCTGTTTTTT.